This record looks at one T cell receptor beta chain sequence and its context. J was trimmed by 0 bases and V by 5 bases; bases with no gene match: 13. The CDR3 has 19 residues. Per germline, CDR1 SEHNR and CDR2 FQNEAQ (reference sequence). The table came from immunoSEQ multiplex PCR; TCRdb's copy has only in-frame clones and leaves some out. In the table there are roughly 68,000 clones, over 75% of which are singletons. The entry originates in a study of OX40 agonist ivuxolimab in advanced cancers. Study-level background: Checkpoint inhibitors had been given previously to 40% of patients.

The V and J genes are TRBV7-9 and TRBJ2-1; 10 nucleotides match TRBD1. The TCR comes from an adult with an advanced solid tumor such as melanoma, head and neck, liver or kidney cancer. The source material was CD4+ or CD8+ T cells sorted from blood, sampled in a trial of the OX40 agonist ivuxolimab. The CDR3 nucleotides read TGTGCCAGCAGCGGATGGGACAGGGGTCGATTAAGCTCCTACAATGAGCAGTTCTTC. Its protein product is CASSGWDRGRLSSYNEQFF.